This T cell receptor (beta chain) came from a study of blood T cell repertoires in COVID-19. The repertoire was sequenced with immunoSEQ multiplex PCR; TCRdb's copy has only in-frame clones and lacks some. The sample carries 200,000 to 250,000 clones, approximately 77% recorded once. This clone appeared a few times. The CDR3 covers 14 residues. Germline V CDR1 and CDR2: SGHNT, YENEEA. Losses at the gene ends were 5 bases for V and 1 base for J; bases not matched to a gene: 2. Sample: peripheral blood. The chain is built from TRBV11-3 and TRBJ1-1; 9 bases fit TRBD1. The receptor was derived from a woman of 80 years or more with acute or convalescent COVID-19. The CDR3 DNA reads TGTGCCAGCAGCCAGGGACAGGGGAACACTGAAGCTTTCTTT. Translated: CASSQGQGNTEAFF.